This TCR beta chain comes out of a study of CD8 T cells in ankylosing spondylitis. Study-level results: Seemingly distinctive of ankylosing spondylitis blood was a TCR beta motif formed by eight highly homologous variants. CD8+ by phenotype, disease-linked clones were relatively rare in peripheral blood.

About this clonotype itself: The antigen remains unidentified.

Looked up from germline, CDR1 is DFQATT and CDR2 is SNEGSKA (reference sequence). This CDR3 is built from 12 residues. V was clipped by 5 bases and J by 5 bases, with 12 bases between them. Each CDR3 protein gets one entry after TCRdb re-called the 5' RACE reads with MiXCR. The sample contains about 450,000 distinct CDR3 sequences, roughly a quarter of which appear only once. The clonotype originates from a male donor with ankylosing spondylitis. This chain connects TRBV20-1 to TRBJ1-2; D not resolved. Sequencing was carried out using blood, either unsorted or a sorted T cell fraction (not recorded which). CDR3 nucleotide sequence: TGCAGTGCTCCGACCCTCCTTTATGGCTACACCTTC. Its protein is CSAPTLLYGYTF.